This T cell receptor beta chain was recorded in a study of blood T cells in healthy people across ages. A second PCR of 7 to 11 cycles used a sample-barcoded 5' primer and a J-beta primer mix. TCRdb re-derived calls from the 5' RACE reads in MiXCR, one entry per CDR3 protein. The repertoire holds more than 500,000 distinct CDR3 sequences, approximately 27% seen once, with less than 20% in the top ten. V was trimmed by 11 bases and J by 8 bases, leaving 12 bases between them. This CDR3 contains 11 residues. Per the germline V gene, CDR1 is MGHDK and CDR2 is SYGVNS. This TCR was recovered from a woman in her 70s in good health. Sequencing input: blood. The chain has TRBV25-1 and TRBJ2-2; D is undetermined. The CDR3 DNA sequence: TGTGCCTCATCGACTTCAGGGGAGCTGTTTTTT. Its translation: CASSTSGELFF.